The 20 T cell receptor beta chains listed next were all sequenced from one sample in a study of T cells after posttransplantation cyclophosphamide (dated by TCRdb to 2016 to 2017). The control group consisted of ten to eleven patients who received myeloablative marrow transplants with methotrexate plus a calcineurin inhibitor and who were sampled 1 year after transplant. The library was made by the immunoSEQ multiplex PCR assay. The table was pulled from immuneACCESS by TCRdb, which kept in-frame rearrangements only. Such tables lose some clones; where checked, under half of the loss comes from unresolved V genes, and the rest has no known cause. The sample contains around 15,000 clones, 70% to 90% of them found a single time. The top ten constitute under 3.5% of the sample. The sample consisted of PBMCs, taken 441 days after allogeneic stem cell transplant with calcineurin inhibitor and methotrexate. The source of these receptors is a male patient aged 25-45 years who received an allogeneic stem cell transplant from an unrelated donor, was CMV-positive, and had acute and chronic GVHD. After a transplant, some T cells may be of graft donor origin.

V usage is TRBV18 and J usage is TRBJ1-1, with D perhaps TRBD1 (6 bases). CDR3 length: 15 amino acids. Per germline, CDR1 KGHSH and CDR2 LQKENI. Trimming took 4 bases from V and 1 from J, leaving 13 bases between them. Here the CDR3 reads CASSRVRGPNTEAFF. The DNA for the CDR3 is TGTGCCAGCTCACGAGTCAGGGGCCCGAACACTGAAGCTTTCTTT.

The genes are TRBV15 and TRBJ2-7; D is perhaps TRBD2 (6 bases). V lost 2 bases to trimming and J lost 7 bases, with 12 bases between them. Germline V lookup: CDR1 LNHNV, CDR2 YYDKDF (reference sequence). The CDR3 has 13 residues. CDR3 DNA sequence: TGTGCCACCAGCAGAAGGGACTCGATGGAGCAGTACTTC. Its protein is CATSRRDSMEQYF. The full variable domain, completed using reference TRBV15 and TRBJ2-7, is DAMVIQNPRYQVTQFGKPVTLSCSQTLNHNVMYWYQQKSSQAPKLLFHYYDKDFNNEADTPDNFQSRRPNTSFCFLDIRSPGLGDTAMYLCATSRRDSMEQYFGPGTRLTVT.

The chain recombines TRBV4-3 with TRBJ2-1; 10 nucleotides agree with TRBD2. Germline V gene lookup returns CDR1 LGHNA and CDR2 YSLEER. The CDR3 runs 14 residues. After removal of 8 bases from V and 7 bases from J, the junction contained 8 bases not matched to a gene. The DNA of the CDR3 is TGCGCCAGCGGACAGCGGGAGGGTCAAAATGAGCAGTTCTTC. This sequence encodes CASGQREGQNEQFF.

The V and J genes are TRBV4-2 and TRBJ2-2; D not resolved. CDR1 and CDR2 (germline): LGHNA, YNFKEQ. The CDR3 sequence is 13 residues long. Trimming pared 7 bases from V and 6 bases from J, leaving 12 bases between. The CDR3 sequence: CASTQDPAGELFF. The CDR3 nucleotides are TGTGCCAGCACTCAAGACCCCGCCGGGGAGCTGTTTTTT.

This chain links TRBV4-1 with TRBJ1-3; tentatively, D is TRBD1 (5 bases). The CDR3 covers 16 residues. V was trimmed by 0 bases and J by 2 bases, leaving 11 bases between them. Looked up from germline, CDR1 is MGHRA and CDR2 is YSYEKL. Here the CDR3 reads CASSQDPPGPGNTIYF. CDR3 coding DNA: TGCGCCAGCAGCCAAGATCCTCCAGGGCCTGGAAACACCATATATTTT.

The chain uses TRBV6-1 and TRBJ2-3; maybe TRBD1 (6 bases). The CDR3 length is 15 residues. Trimming stripped 6 bases from V and 1 base from J, with 14 bases between. Germline V lookup: CDR1 MNHNS, CDR2 SASEGT. The DNA of the CDR3 is TGTGCCAGCAGCGACCGGGACACGGGCACAGATACGCAGTATTTT. Its protein is CASSDRDTGTDTQYF.

By frequency in the sample, this clone is medium-sized. The DNA for the CDR3 is TGTGCCAGCAGCTTCAAAGGAGGCAATCAGCCCCAGCATTTT. This codes for CASSFKGGNQPQHF. The chain carries TRBV7-2 and TRBJ1-5; D ambiguous. Trimming took 3 bases from V and 2 from J, leaving 8 bases between them. The CDR3 is made up of 14 amino acids. CDR1 and CDR2 (germline): SGHTA, FQGNSA.

The V and J genes are TRBV18 and TRBJ2-3; 8 bases are a match to TRBD2. The V and J ends lost 3 bases and 13 bases, in that order; junction bases with no gene match: 21. The germline V gene encodes CDR1 KGHSH and CDR2 LQKENI. The CDR3 loop spans 17 amino acids. The CDR3 here is CASSPQRRTSPEVEKYF. Written as DNA, the CDR3 is TGTGCCAGCTCACCTCAACGACGGACTAGCCCGGAGGTGGAGAAGTATTTT.

The chain has TRBV18 and TRBJ1-1; D gene ambiguous. V was trimmed by 3 bases and J by 5 bases, leaving 28 bases between them. This CDR3 region has 19 residues. The germline V gene encodes CDR1 KGHSH and CDR2 LQKENI. The CDR3, as DNA: TGTGCCAGCTCACCCAAAAAACACCATCGGGGAGATAACAAAACTGAAGCTTTCTTT. Its protein product is CASSPKKHHRGDNKTEAFF.

The chain is built from TRBV10-3 and TRBJ2-1; 11 bases fit TRBD1. Germline V lookup: CDR1 ENHRY, CDR2 SYGVKD. The CDR3 has 16 residues. The V gene end was trimmed by 5 bases and the J gene end by 5 bases; junction bases not matched to a gene: 8. CDR3 region: CAISINRDRGDNEQFF. CDR3 nucleotide sequence: TGTGCCATCAGTATTAACCGGGACAGGGGGGACAATGAGCAGTTCTTC.

V usage is TRBV11-2 and J usage is TRBJ1-1; D possibly corresponds to TRBD1 (5 bases). Per germline, CDR1 SGHAT and CDR2 FQNNGV. This CDR3 is 13 amino acids long. Trimming shortened V by 5 bases and J by 1 base, and 8 bases separated the two germline ends. CDR3 sequence (DNA): TGTGCCAGCAGCCCGACAGAGAACACTGAAGCTTTCTTT. This encodes CASSPTENTEAFF.

This clone came up a few times. This chain connects TRBV19 to TRBJ1-2, with D possibly matching TRBD1 (5 bases). Germline V lookup: CDR1 LNHDA, CDR2 SQIVND (reference sequence). CDR3 size: 12 residues. V lost 7 bases to trimming and J lost 2 bases, with 8 bases between them. The CDR3 sequence is CASTPGNYGYTF. CDR3 nucleotide sequence: TGTGCCAGTACCCCAGGGAACTATGGCTACACCTTC.

The chain has TRBV27 and TRBJ1-2; 7 positions agree with TRBD1. V trimming: 7 bases; J trimming: 2 bases; junction bases outside the gene matches: 4. Germline V gives CDR1 MNHEY, CDR2 SMNVEV (reference sequence). CDR3 length equals 13 residues. The CDR3 loop is CASTRDRNYGYTF. CDR3 nucleotides: TGTGCCAGCACTCGGGACAGAAACTATGGCTACACCTTC.

The V call is TRBV18, the J call TRBJ2-1, with D maybe TRBD2 (6 bases). Germline V gives CDR1 KGHSH, CDR2 LQKENI. V was shortened by 3 bases and J by 0 bases, with 9 bases between the two germline ends. The CDR3 loop spans 15 amino acids. The CDR3 reads CASSPGLYSYNEQFF. CDR3 nucleotides: TGTGCCAGCTCACCGGGACTGTACTCCTACAATGAGCAGTTCTTC.

The chain has TRBV9 and TRBJ2-3; 13 bases match TRBD2. The V gene's germline CDR1 is SGDLS and CDR2 YYNGEE. Germline trimming cut 4 bases from V and 4 bases from J; bases unmatched to any gene: 9. The CDR3 contains 17 residues. The CDR3 spells CASSPPGLAGKADTQYF. In DNA, the CDR3 is TGTGCCAGCAGCCCCCCGGGACTAGCGGGGAAAGCAGATACGCAGTATTTT.

V usage is TRBV7-2 and J usage is TRBJ2-5; 8 nucleotides agree with TRBD2. The DNA end is more similar to TRBJ2-7, so the J call may be wrong. Germline V gene data show CDR1 as SGHTA and CDR2 as FQGNSA. The CDR3 consists of 17 residues. In DNA, the CDR3 is TGTGCCAGCAGCTTCGGAGGTAGCGGGGCTAGCTCCTACGAGCAGTACTTC. Translated: CASSFGGSGASSYEQYF.

The chain carries TRBV25-1 and TRBJ2-2, with D perhaps TRBD2 (5 bases). Trimming left V 2 bases short and J 6 bases short, with 16 bases between. The CDR3 totals 16 residues. The germline V gene encodes CDR1 MGHDK and CDR2 SYGVNS. The CDR3 region is CASSEGGPTGAGELFF. DNA of the CDR3: TGTGCCAGCAGTGAAGGAGGCCCCACGGGCGCCGGGGAGCTGTTTTTT.

This clone turned up a few times. This chain joins TRBV4-3 and TRBJ2-1, with D unresolved. Per germline, CDR1 LGHNA and CDR2 YSLEER. V was trimmed by 0 bases and J by 7 bases, leaving 4 bases between them. The CDR3 spans 12 residues. CDR3 sequence (DNA): TGCGCCAGCAGCCAAGAACAGAATGAGCAGTTCTTC. Translating gives CASSQEQNEQFF.

The chain combines TRBV7-2 with TRBJ2-1, with TRBD1 identical over 9 bases. The CDR3 covers 15 residues. J gave up 6 bases and V 2 bases, and 5 bases lay outside the gene matches. CDR1 is SGHTA, CDR2 FQGNSA, per germline. In nucleotides, the CDR3 is TGTGCCAGCAGCTTAAGCACAGGGGGCGGCAATGAGCAGTTCTTC. Translation: CASSLSTGGGNEQFF. The variable domain in full, with the rest retrieved from reference TRBV7-2 and TRBJ2-1, is GAGVSQSPSNKVTEKGKDVELRCDPISGHTALYWYRQSLGQGLEFLIYFQGNSAPDKSGLPSDRFSAERTGGSVSTLTIQRTQQEDSAVYLCASSLSTGGGNEQFFGPGTRLTVL.

The V call is TRBV5-1, the J call TRBJ2-5; D is unclear. CDR1 is SGHRS and CDR2 is YFSETQ in the germline V gene. There are 13 residues in the CDR3. Trimming cost V 2 bases and J 2 bases, with 7 bases left between them. This CDR3 reads CASSLISQETQYF. CDR3 nucleotide sequence: TGCGCCAGCAGCTTAATCAGTCAAGAGACCCAGTACTTC.